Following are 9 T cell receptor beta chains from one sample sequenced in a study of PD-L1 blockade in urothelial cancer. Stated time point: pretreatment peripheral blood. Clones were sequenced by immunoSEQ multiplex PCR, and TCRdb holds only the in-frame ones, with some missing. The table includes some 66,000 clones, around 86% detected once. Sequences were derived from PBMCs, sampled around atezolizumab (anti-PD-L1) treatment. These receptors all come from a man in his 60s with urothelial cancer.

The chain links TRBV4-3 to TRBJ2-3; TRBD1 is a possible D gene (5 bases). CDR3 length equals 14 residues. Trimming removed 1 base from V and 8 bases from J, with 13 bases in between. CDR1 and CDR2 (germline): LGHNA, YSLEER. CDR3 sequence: CASSQATGSRTQYF. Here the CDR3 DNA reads TGCGCCAGCAGCCAAGCTACAGGTTCCCGTACGCAGTATTTT.

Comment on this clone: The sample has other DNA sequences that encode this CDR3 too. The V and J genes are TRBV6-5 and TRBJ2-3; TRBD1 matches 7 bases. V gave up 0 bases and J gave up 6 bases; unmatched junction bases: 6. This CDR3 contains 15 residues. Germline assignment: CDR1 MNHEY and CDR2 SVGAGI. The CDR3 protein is CASSYSGTDTDTQYF. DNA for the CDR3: TGTGCCAGCAGTTACTCAGGGACAGACACGGATACGCAGTATTTT.

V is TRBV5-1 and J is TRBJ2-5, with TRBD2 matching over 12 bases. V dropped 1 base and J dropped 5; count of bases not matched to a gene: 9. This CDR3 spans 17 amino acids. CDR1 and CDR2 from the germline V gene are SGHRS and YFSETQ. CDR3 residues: CASSLRLAGGMIETQYF. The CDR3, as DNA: TGCGCCAGCAGCTTGAGGCTAGCGGGGGGGATGATTGAGACCCAGTACTTC.

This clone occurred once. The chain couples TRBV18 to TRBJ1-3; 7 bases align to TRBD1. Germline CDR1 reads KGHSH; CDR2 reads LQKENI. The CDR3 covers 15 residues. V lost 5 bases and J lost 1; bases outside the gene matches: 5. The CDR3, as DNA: TGTGCCAGCTCAGGGGACAGAACGTCTGGAAACACCATATATTTT. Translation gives CASSGDRTSGNTIYF.

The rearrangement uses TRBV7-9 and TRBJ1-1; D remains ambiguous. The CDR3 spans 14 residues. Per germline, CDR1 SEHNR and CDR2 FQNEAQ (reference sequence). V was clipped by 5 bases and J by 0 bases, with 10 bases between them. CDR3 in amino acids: CASSARTVNTEAFF. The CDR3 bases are TGTGCCAGCAGCGCCCGGACTGTGAACACTGAAGCTTTCTTT.

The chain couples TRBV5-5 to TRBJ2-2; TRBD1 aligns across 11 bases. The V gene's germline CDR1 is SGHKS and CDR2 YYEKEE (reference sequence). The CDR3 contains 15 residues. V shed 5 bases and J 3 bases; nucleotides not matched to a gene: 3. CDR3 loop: CASRPGQGDTGELFF. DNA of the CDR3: TGTGCCAGCAGGCCGGGACAGGGGGACACCGGGGAGCTGTTTTTT.

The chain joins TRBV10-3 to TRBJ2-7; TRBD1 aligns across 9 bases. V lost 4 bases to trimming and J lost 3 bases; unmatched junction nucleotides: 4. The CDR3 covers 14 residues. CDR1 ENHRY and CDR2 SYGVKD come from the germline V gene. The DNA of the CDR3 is TGTGCCATCAGTGCCTCGGGACAGGGCTACGAGCAGTACTTC. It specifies CAISASGQGYEQYF.

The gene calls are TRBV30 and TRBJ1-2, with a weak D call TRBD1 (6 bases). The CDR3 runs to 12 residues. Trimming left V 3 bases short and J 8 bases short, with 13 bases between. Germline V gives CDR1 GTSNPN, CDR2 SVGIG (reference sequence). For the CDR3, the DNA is TGTGCCTGGAGGACGGACAGTCAAGGCTACACCTTC. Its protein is CAWRTDSQGYTF. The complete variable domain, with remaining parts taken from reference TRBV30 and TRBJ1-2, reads SQTIHQWPATLVQPVGSPLSLECTVEGTSNPNLYWYRQAAGRGLQLLFYSVGIGQISSEVPQNLSASRPQDRQFILSSKKLLLSDSGFYLCAWRTDSQGYTFGSGTRLTVV.

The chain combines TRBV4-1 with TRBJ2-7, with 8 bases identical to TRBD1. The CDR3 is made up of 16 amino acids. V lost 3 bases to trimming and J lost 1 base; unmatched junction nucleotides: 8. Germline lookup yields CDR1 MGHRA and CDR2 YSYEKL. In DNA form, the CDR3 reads TGCGCCAGCAGCCACAAACAGGGGGGAGATTCCTACGAGCAGTACTTC. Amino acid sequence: CASSHKQGGDSYEQYF.